The 12 T cell receptor beta chains below all came from one sample that was sequenced in a study of CD8 T cells in Susac syndrome (dated by TCRdb to the late 2010s). The library was built by means of the immunoSEQ multiplex PCR assay. RNA was extracted using the RNeasy kit, and roughly 0.5 to 1 ug of the RNA was reverse transcribed with random hexamers. Starting from the raw public reads, TCRdb applied fastp trimming at Q25, assembled clones with MiXCR and retained in-frame beta chains. A single entry per CDR3 protein holds the most common genes and DNA from its merged rows. This sample gives about 300,000 distinct CDR3 sequences in total; just over 90% of them show up just once. Approximately 0.065% of the sample is held by the ten biggest clonotypes. Sequenced material: CD4+ T cells from PBMCs. The source is a human donor with multiple sclerosis.

This clonotype was counted once. The gene calls are TRBV19 and TRBJ2-1; TRBD2 matches at 8 bases. Germline trimming cut 5 bases from V and 0 bases from J; bases unmatched to any gene: 9. The CDR3 loop spans 17 amino acids. Per germline, CDR1 LNHDA and CDR2 SQIVND (reference sequence). CDR3 loop: CASSWVTSATSYNEQFF. The CDR3 coding sequence is TGTGCCAGTAGTTGGGTGACTAGCGCTACCTCCTACAATGAGCAGTTCTTC.

This clonotype was observed a single time. The chain couples TRBV7-3 to TRBJ2-3; D assignment may be TRBD1 or TRBD2 (5 bases each). The germline V and J ends were trimmed by 5 bases and 2 bases, with 14 bases remaining between them. Germline assignment: CDR1 SGHTA and CDR2 FQGTGA. This CDR3 region has 15 residues. The DNA of the CDR3 is TGTGCCAGCAGCCCAAGAGGGGCAATCACAGATACGCAGTATTTT. Residues: CASSPRGAITDTQYF.

This clonotype has a single count. V usage is TRBV5-4 and J usage is TRBJ2-5; a weak D match, TRBD2 (7 bases). Germline CDR1 SGHNT, CDR2 YYREEE (reference sequence). Between the trimmed V and J ends, which lost 0 bases and 2 bases, there was a span of 11 bases. The CDR3 loop spans 15 amino acids. CDR3 sequence: CASSLGRGLQETQYF. The CDR3 nucleotides read TGTGCCAGCAGCTTGGGGCGGGGGCTACAAGAGACCCAGTACTTC.

The V gene is TRBV12-3 or TRBV12-4, the J gene TRBJ1-2, with 9 nucleotides matching TRBD1. The V gene end was trimmed by 5 bases and the J gene end by 4 bases; junction bases not matched to a gene: 8. The CDR3 is 15 residues long. CDR3 region: CASSLRQGEVYGYTF. In nucleotides, the CDR3 is TGTGCCAGCAGTCTAAGACAGGGGGAAGTCTATGGCTACACCTTC.

In its sample, this clonotype was seen once. The chain recombines TRBV6-5 with TRBJ2-2; TRBD1 matches 8 bases. The CDR3 contains 15 residues. The germline CDR1 and CDR2 sequences are MNHEY and SVGAGI. J lost 2 bases, V lost 4 bases, and 3 bases had no gene match. CDR3 amino acids: CASSSTGDNTGELFF. CDR3 nucleotides: TGTGCCAGCAGTTCGACAGGGGACAACACCGGGGAGCTGTTTTTT.

V is TRBV20-1 and J is TRBJ1-1; D possibly corresponds to TRBD1 (6 bases). Looked up from germline, CDR1 is DFQATT and CDR2 is SNEGSKA (reference sequence). V shed 5 bases and J shed 0 bases, with 13 bases lying between them. The CDR3 has 14 residues. CDR3 DNA sequence: TGCAGTGCTGAATCAGACAGGATGAACACTGAAGCTTTCTTT. Amino acids: CSAESDRMNTEAFF.

Only one count was recorded for this clonotype. The chain uses TRBV12-5 and TRBJ1-1; no firm D call. Trimming shortened V by 3 bases and J by 2 bases, and 7 bases separated the two germline ends. Germline assignment: CDR1 LGHNT and CDR2 FRNRAP. The CDR3 covers 13 residues. The CDR3 region is CASGFTVNTEAFF. CDR3 in DNA: TGTGCTAGTGGTTTTACCGTCAACACTGAAGCTTTCTTT.

The table lists this clonotype with a count of one. Without the conserved terminal phenylalanine or tryptophan, this CDR3 likely stems from a read error. The chain links TRBV30 to TRBJ1-6; D is ambiguous. Germline-derived CDR1 and CDR2 are GTSNPN and SVGIG (reference sequence). V lost 8 bases to trimming and J lost 7 bases, with 15 bases between them. The length of the CDR3 is 13 residues. The chain's CDR3 is CAAGQADNSPLHL. The CDR3 DNA follows: TGTGCCGCCGGCCAGGCTGACAATTCACCCCTCCACCTT.

The chain employs TRBV7-9 and TRBJ2-5, with a tentative D call TRBD2 (5 bases). The V end was cut by 2 bases, the J end by 3 bases, with 13 bases between. The germline V gene encodes CDR1 SEHNR and CDR2 FQNEAQ (reference sequence). This CDR3 region has 15 residues. CDR3 residues: CASSLRRFTEETQYF. In nucleotides, the CDR3 is TGTGCCAGCAGCTTACGGAGGTTCACCGAAGAGACCCAGTACTTC.

Only one count was recorded for this clonotype. The genes are TRBV5-6 and TRBJ2-4; D is unclear. The germline CDR1 and CDR2 sequences are SGHDT and YYEEEE. Trimming shortened V by 4 bases and J by 5 bases, and 16 bases separated the two germline ends. CDR3 size: 15 residues. CDR3 nucleotides: TGTGCCAGCAGCCCTCTGGGGATAGGTGAAAACATTCAGTACTTC. Its protein product is CASSPLGIGENIQYF.

The chain couples TRBV5-1 to TRBJ2-5; either TRBD1 or TRBD2 may supply D (5 bases each). The V gene lost 4 bases and the J gene lost 5 bases, with 15 bases spanning the gap. Germline V lookup: CDR1 SGHRS, CDR2 YFSETQ. The length of the CDR3 is 14 residues. The CDR3 region is CASSLGRAWETQYF. Written as DNA, the CDR3 is TGCGCCAGCAGCCTGGGACGGGCATGGGAGACCCAGTACTTC.

The chain recombines TRBV6-1 with TRBJ2-1; 10 bases are a match to TRBD2. This CDR3 region has 16 residues. Germline V gene data show CDR1 as MNHNS and CDR2 as SASEGT. V lost 8 bases and J lost 1; bases outside the gene matches: 8. The CDR3 nucleotides read TGTGCCAGCTTGAGCGGGAGGGCCGTATCCTACAATGAGCAGTTCTTC. It specifies CASLSGRAVSYNEQFF.